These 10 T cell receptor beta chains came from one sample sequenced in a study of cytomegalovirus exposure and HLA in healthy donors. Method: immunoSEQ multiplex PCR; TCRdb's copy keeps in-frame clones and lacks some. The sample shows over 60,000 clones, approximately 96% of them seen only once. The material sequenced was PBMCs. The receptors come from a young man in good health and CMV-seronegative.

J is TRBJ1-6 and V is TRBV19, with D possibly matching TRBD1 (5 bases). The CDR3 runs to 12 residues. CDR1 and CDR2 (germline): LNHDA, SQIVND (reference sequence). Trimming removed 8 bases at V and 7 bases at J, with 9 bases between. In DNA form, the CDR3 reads TGTGCCAGTCAATCAGGGAATTCACCCCTCCACTTT. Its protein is CASQSGNSPLHF.

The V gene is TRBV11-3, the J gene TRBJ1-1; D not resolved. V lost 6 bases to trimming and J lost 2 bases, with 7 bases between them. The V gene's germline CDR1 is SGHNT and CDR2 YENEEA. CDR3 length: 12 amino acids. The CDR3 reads CASRLANTEAFF. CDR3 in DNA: TGTGCCAGCAGGCTAGCTAACACTGAAGCTTTCTTT.

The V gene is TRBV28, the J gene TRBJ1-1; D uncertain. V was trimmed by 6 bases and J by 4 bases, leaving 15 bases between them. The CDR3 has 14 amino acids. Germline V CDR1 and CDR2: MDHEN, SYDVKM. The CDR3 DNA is TGTGCCAGCAGCCCCTCGGGGAGGATCACTGAAGCTTTCTTT. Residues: CASSPSGRITEAFF.

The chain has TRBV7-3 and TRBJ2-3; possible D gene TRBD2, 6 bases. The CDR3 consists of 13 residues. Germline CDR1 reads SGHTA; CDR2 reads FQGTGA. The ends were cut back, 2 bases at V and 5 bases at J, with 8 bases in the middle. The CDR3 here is CASSLVSGDTQYF. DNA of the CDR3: TGTGCCAGCAGCTTAGTTAGCGGAGATACGCAGTATTTT.

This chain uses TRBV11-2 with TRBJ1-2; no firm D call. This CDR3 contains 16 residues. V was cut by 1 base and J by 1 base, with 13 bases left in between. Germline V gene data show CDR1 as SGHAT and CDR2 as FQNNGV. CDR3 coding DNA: TGTGCCAGCAGCTTAGCTTCTCAGGCGAATAACTATGGCTACACCTTC. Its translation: CASSLASQANNYGYTF. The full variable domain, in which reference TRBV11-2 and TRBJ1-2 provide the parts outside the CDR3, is EAGVAQSPRYKIIEKRQSVAFWCNPISGHATLYWYQQILGQGPKLLIQFQNNGVVDDSQLPKDRFSAERLKGVDSTLKIQPAKLEDSAVYLCASSLASQANNYGYTFGSGTRLTVV.

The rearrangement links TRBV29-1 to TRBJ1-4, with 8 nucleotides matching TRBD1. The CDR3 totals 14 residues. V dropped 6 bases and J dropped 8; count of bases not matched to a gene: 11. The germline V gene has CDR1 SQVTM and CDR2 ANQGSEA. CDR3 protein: CSVTDREEGEKLFF. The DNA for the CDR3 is TGCAGCGTGACGGACAGGGAGGAGGGCGAAAAACTGTTTTTT.

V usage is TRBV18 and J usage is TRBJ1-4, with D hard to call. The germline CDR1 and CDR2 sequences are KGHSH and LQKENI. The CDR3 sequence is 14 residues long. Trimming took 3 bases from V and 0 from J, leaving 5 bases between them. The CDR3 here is CASSPTATNEKLFF. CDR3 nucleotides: TGTGCCAGCTCACCCACAGCAACTAATGAAAAACTGTTTTTT.

The CDR3 spells CASSEDRGRLTNTEAFF. Written as DNA, the CDR3 is TGTGCCAGCAGCGAGGACAGGGGGCGCCTAACGAACACTGAAGCTTTCTTT. The V and J genes are TRBV5-4 and TRBJ1-1; 11 positions agree with TRBD1. J gave up 1 base and V 4 bases, and 9 bases lay outside the gene matches. Germline V CDR1 and CDR2: SGHNT, YYREEE (reference sequence). CDR3 length equals 17 residues.

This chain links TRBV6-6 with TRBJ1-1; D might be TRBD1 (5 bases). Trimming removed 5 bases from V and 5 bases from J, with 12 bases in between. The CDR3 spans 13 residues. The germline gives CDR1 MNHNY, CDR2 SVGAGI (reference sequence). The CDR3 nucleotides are TGTGCCAGCAGTCTAGGGGCTTTTACTGAAGCTTTCTTT. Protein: CASSLGAFTEAFF.

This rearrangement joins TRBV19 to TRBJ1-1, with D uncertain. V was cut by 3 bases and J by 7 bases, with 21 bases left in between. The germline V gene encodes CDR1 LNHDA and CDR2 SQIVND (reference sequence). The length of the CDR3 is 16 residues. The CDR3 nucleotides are TGTGCCAGTAGTATGGGAGTTACCCCCTCCTACGGTGAAGCTTTCTTT. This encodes CASSMGVTPSYGEAFF.